Following are 19 T cell receptor beta chains from one sample sequenced in a study of T cells in Graves' hyperthyroidism and ophthalmopathy. TCR beta CDR3 regions were amplified from RNA transcripts. An initial round of RT-PCR targeting the TCR CDR3 relied on the HTBI primer set. TCRdb reprocessed the multiplex PCR reads with MiXCR, giving one entry per CDR3 protein. The table shows hundreds of thousands of distinct CDR3 sequences, with around 22% occurring only once. Sequencing was carried out using blood. The receptors here all came from a woman in her twenties or thirties with Graves' ophthalmopathy.

This clonotype was observed a handful of times. The chain has TRBV19 and TRBJ1-2; no clear D. Germline V gene data show CDR1 as LNHDA and CDR2 as SQIVND (reference sequence). Trimming cost V 6 bases and J 4 bases, with 12 bases left between them. This CDR3 is built from 13 residues. CDR3 DNA sequence: TGTGCCAGTAGAGAAGGCGGTGGCTATGGCTACACCTTC. Protein product: CASREGGGYGYTF.

This clonotype was picked up many times. A read error may explain this, as a much larger clone is one base away. The V gene is TRBV28, the J gene TRBJ2-5; 9 nucleotides align to TRBD2. Per the germline V gene, CDR1 is MDHEN and CDR2 is SYDVKM. CDR3 length: 15 residues. CDR3 residues: CASSRTTSGQETKYF. The CDR3 region has the DNA TGTGCCAGCAGTCGTACGACTAGCGGTCAAGAGACCAAGTACTTC. Complete variable domain (other parts from reference TRBV28 and TRBJ2-5): DVKVTQSSRYLVKRTGEKVFLECVQDMDHENMFWYRQDPGLGLRLIYFSYDVKMKEKGDIPEGYSVSREKKERFSLILESASTNQTSMYLCASSRTTSGQETKYFGPGTRLLVL.

This chain links TRBV4-1 with TRBJ2-5; D could derive from TRBD1 or TRBD2 (5 bases each). From germline, CDR1 is MGHRA and CDR2 YSYEKL. The CDR3 is made up of 15 amino acids. The V gene lost 1 base and the J gene lost 4 bases, with 13 bases spanning the gap. The chain's CDR3 is CASSQGGSAIETQYF. The CDR3 DNA is TGCGCCAGCAGCCAAGGGGGGTCCGCAATAGAGACCCAGTACTTC.

This clonotype was detected ten times or more. V and J are TRBV12-3 or TRBV12-4 and TRBJ1-2; tentative D call: TRBD1 (5 bases). The V and J ends lost 3 bases and 4 bases respectively, with 12 bases between them. This CDR3 comprises 14 residues. CDR3 sequence (DNA): TGTGCCAGCAGTTTTGACACCGGGGGCTATGGCTACACCTTC. It yields the protein CASSFDTGGYGYTF.

The chain joins TRBV6-5 to TRBJ2-5; D not resolved. Trimming took off 4 bases at V and 4 bases at J, with 10 bases between the two ends. From germline, CDR1 is MNHEY and CDR2 SVGAGI. The CDR3 runs to 13 residues. The CDR3 DNA reads as TGTGCCAGCAGTTCGGACCTAATAGAGACCCAGTACTTC. This translates into CASSSDLIETQYF.

This clonotype was recorded a few times. The V and J genes are TRBV12-3 or TRBV12-4 and TRBJ1-2; D is possibly TRBD1 (5 bases). V shed 2 bases and J shed 4 bases, with 11 bases lying between them. The CDR3 contains 14 residues. The CDR3 sequence is CASSLSDRTYGYTF. As DNA, the CDR3 is TGTGCCAGCAGTTTATCCGACAGAACCTATGGCTACACCTTC.

The rearrangement uses TRBV30 and TRBJ1-1; tentative D call: TRBD1 (5 bases). V was clipped by 6 bases and J by 3 bases, with 17 bases between them. CDR1 GTSNPN and CDR2 SVGIG come from the germline V gene (reference sequence). The CDR3 is 14 residues long. The CDR3 region has the DNA TGTGCCTGCAATTCGGGGGGAGGGGACACTGAAGCTTTCTTT. This codes for CACNSGGGDTEAFF.

V usage is TRBV18 and J usage is TRBJ1-5; 9 bases are shared with TRBD1. CDR1 and CDR2 (germline): KGHSH, LQKENI. This CDR3 contains 16 residues. The J segment lost 3 bases and the V segment lost 2 bases, leaving 5 bases of the junction unmatched. CDR3 sequence: CASSPAGQGNNQPQHF. The CDR3 DNA sequence: TGTGCCAGCTCACCAGCTGGACAGGGGAACAATCAGCCCCAGCATTTT.

V usage is TRBV27 and J usage is TRBJ1-5; no clear D gene. The V end lost 5 bases, the J end lost 10 bases, and 12 bases lay between the germline ends. The CDR3 sequence is 12 residues long. The germline V gene has CDR1 MNHEY and CDR2 SMNVEV (reference sequence). This chain's CDR3 is CASSPNTHPQHF. CDR3 DNA: TGTGCCAGCAGTCCCAACACCCATCCCCAGCATTTT.

The genes are TRBV5-1 and TRBJ2-5; 8 bases match TRBD2. From germline, CDR1 is SGHRS and CDR2 YFSETQ. J gave up 5 bases and V 4 bases, and 4 bases lay outside the gene matches. The CDR3 has 13 residues. The DNA of the CDR3 is TGCGCCAGCAGCGACGGGAGGGGGGAGACCCAGTACTTC. Its protein product is CASSDGRGETQYF.

This clonotype was observed at least ten times. The chain combines TRBV5-1 with TRBJ2-2; tentatively, D is TRBD1 or TRBD2 (5 bases each). Trimming took 1 base from V and 1 from J, leaving 17 bases between them. From germline, CDR1 is SGHRS and CDR2 YFSETQ. The CDR3 has 18 residues. This CDR3 reads CASSLPPPGTVNTGELFF. The CDR3 DNA follows: TGCGCCAGCAGCTTGCCGCCCCCCGGGACGGTGAACACCGGGGAGCTGTTTTTT. Variable domain in full (rest from reference TRBV5-1 and TRBJ2-2): KAGVTQTPRYLIKTRGQQVTLSCSPISGHRSVSWYQQTPGQGLQFLFEYFSETQRNKGNFPGRFSGRQFSNSRSEMNVSTLELGDSALYLCASSLPPPGTVNTGELFFGEGSRLTVL.

There are many counts of this clonotype. The chain is built from TRBV27 and TRBJ2-5, with D unresolved. The CDR3 extends over 10 amino acids. V was trimmed by 8 bases and J by 7 bases, leaving 8 bases between them. The germline V gene has CDR1 MNHEY and CDR2 SMNVEV (reference sequence). The DNA for the CDR3 is TGTGCCAGCGGTTGGGGGACCCAGTACTTC. Residues: CASGWGTQYF.

This clonotype was counted many times. The chain couples TRBV19 to TRBJ1-1; D not resolved. The CDR3 sequence is 14 residues long. V lost 5 bases and J lost 4, with 14 bases in between. Germline CDR1 is LNHDA and CDR2 is SQIVND (reference sequence). CDR3 coding DNA: TGTGCCAGTAGTGTCACGTCCGGCGGCACTGAAGCTTTCTTT. Protein sequence: CASSVTSGGTEAFF.

This clonotype was observed many times. The gene calls are TRBV5-1 and TRBJ2-5; no clear D. The V end lost 4 bases, the J end lost 3 bases, and 10 bases lay between the germline ends. Germline assignment: CDR1 SGHRS and CDR2 YFSETQ. CDR3 length: 13 amino acids. The DNA for the CDR3 is TGCGCCAGCAGCAGCCGGGCGGAAGAGACCCAGTACTTC. Its protein product is CASSSRAEETQYF.

This clonotype appeared a few times. The chain employs TRBV6-5 and TRBJ2-5; 9 bases are a match to TRBD1. The V gene end was trimmed by 4 bases and the J gene end by 1 base; junction bases not matched to a gene: 4. This CDR3 has 15 amino acids. Germline V gene data show CDR1 as MNHEY and CDR2 as SVGAGI. Here the CDR3 reads CASSSGQGLQETQYF. The DNA for the CDR3 is TGTGCCAGCAGTTCCGGACAGGGGCTCCAAGAGACCCAGTACTTC.

The chain is built from TRBV19 and TRBJ2-7; D perhaps matches TRBD1 (5 bases). V lost 1 base and J 1 base, leaving 5 bases between the germline ends. The germline V gene encodes CDR1 LNHDA and CDR2 SQIVND (reference sequence). This CDR3 comprises 13 residues. The CDR3 protein is CASSIGTSYEQYF. CDR3 bases: TGTGCCAGTAGTATAGGGACATCCTACGAGCAGTACTTC.

This clonotype occurred many times. The V call is TRBV9, the J call TRBJ1-1; D is possibly TRBD1 (6 bases). Looked up from germline, CDR1 is SGDLS and CDR2 is YYNGEE. Trimming removed 0 bases at V and 11 bases at J, with 14 bases between. The CDR3 consists of 13 residues. CDR3 region: CASSVVIEGGAFF. CDR3 nucleotide sequence: TGTGCCAGCAGCGTAGTGATTGAGGGGGGTGCTTTCTTT.

The rearrangement joins TRBV6-2 or TRBV6-3 to TRBJ1-5; no definite D call. Trimming removed 9 bases at V and 0 bases at J, with 12 bases between. Germline CDR1 and CDR2: MNHEY and SVGEGT. The CDR3 has 14 amino acids. The CDR3 region is CASKREYSNQPQHF. DNA of the CDR3: TGTGCCAGTAAAAGGGAGTATAGCAATCAGCCCCAGCATTTT.

Many counts were recorded for this clonotype. This chain links TRBV28 with TRBJ1-3; 12 bases map to TRBD1. This CDR3 has 16 residues. CDR1 is MDHEN and CDR2 is SYDVKM in the germline V gene. Germline trimming cut 6 bases from V and 4 bases from J; bases unmatched to any gene: 7. The CDR3 region is CASSPGQGAVGNTIYF. The CDR3 DNA sequence: TGTGCCAGCAGCCCGGGACAGGGGGCAGTCGGAAACACCATATATTTT.